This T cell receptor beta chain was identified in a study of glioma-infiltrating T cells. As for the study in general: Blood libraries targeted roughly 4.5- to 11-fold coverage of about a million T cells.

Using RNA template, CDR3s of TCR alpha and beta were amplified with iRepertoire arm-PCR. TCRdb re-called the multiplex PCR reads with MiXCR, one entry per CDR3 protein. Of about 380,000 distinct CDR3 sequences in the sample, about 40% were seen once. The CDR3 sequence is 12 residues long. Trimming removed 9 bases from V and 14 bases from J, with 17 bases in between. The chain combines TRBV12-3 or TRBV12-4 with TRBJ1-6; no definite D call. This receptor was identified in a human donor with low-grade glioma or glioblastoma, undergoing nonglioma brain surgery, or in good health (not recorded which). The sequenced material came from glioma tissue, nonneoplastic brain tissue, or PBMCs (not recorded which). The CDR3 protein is CASKSVGSTLHF. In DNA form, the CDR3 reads TGTGCCAGTAAGTCGGTTGGATCAACCCTCCACTTT.